Below, one TCR beta chain is given with its context. Its antigen remains unknown. This sample was taken from a study of T cell responses to AZD1222 COVID-19 vaccine. Whole-study results and caveats: In all cases, repertoires were sampled only after the peak T cell response.

Trimming removed 2 bases from V and 10 bases from J, with 10 bases in between. Per the germline V gene, CDR1 is SGDLS and CDR2 is YYNGEE. The CDR3 sequence is 12 residues long. The assay was immunoSEQ multiplex PCR, and TCRdb's table has in-frame clones only and misses some. The table has 120,000 or so clones, around 91% seen once. The source was peripheral blood, collected on day 0 of AZD1222 vaccination. The V gene is TRBV9, the J gene TRBJ2-1; D ambiguous. This clonotype was obtained from an adult in good health. The CDR3, as DNA: TGTGCCAGCAGCGTTAGGACCGGCGAGCAGTTCTTC. Amino acids: CASSVRTGEQFF.